A selection of T cell receptor beta chains follows, all from one sample in a study of CD8+ T cells in alopecia areata. Only in-frame clones appear in the TCRdb table, and some are missing; sequencing was by immunoSEQ multiplex PCR. This table has 110,000 to 150,000 clones, about 56% appearing once. Sequenced here: CD8+ T cells sorted from blood, sampled at week 4, from a patient treated with tofacitinib. Receptors originate from a human donor with alopecia areata. Each CDR3 is given with its conserved first and last residue. A D gene is named only where the DNA matches it firmly. For some rows the clone size is stated as once, few or many, or as a class when expanded; others skip it.

size	V	J	D	DNA	CDR3
few	TRBV19	TRBJ1-6	-	TGTGCCAGTAGTTACAGGGAAAATAATTCACCCCTCCACTTT	CASSYRENNSPLHF
-	TRBV11-2	TRBJ2-7	-	TGTGCCAGCAGCTCAGGGGCGGCCGAGCAGTACTTC	CASSSGAAEQYF
-	TRBV25-1	TRBJ2-2	-	TGTGCCAGCAGTGAGGCACTATTGACCGGGGAGCTGTTTTTT	CASSEALLTGELFF
few	TRBV30	TRBJ1-1	-	TGTGCCTGGAGTTCGACAGGGAACACTGAAGCTTTCTTT	CAWSSTGNTEAFF
-	TRBV30	TRBJ1-5	-	TGTGCCTGGAGTGTTTCCGGGGGAAATTGGAATCAGCCCCAGCATTTT	CAWSVSGGNWNQPQHF
few	TRBV4-1	TRBJ2-7	TRBD2	TGCGCCAGCAGCCAGGTTCTAGCGGCCTCCTACGAGCAGTACTTC	CASSQVLAASYEQYF
-	TRBV6-5	TRBJ2-7	TRBD2	TGTGCCAGCAGTTACTCAGCGGGGGCTGACGAGCAGTACTTC	CASSYSAGADEQYF
-	TRBV5-6	TRBJ2-7	-	TGTGCCAGCAGCTTGGGTCAGTACTACGAGCAGTACTTC	CASSLGQYYEQYF
few	TRBV6-6	TRBJ2-5	-	TGTGCCAGCAGTTACGCCCCGACGGAGACCCAGTACTTC	CASSYAPTETQYF
-	TRBV27	TRBJ2-3	-	TGTGCCAGCAGTCACCGGCAGGTGTTTAGCACAGATACGCAGTATTTT	CASSHRQVFSTDTQYF
-	TRBV30	TRBJ2-2	-	TGTGCCTGGATAACACCGAACACCGGGGAGCTGTTTTTT	CAWITPNTGELFF
-	TRBV30	TRBJ1-6	-	TGTGCCTGGAGTGTCGGTTCACCCCTCCACTTT	CAWSVGSPLHF
-	TRBV19	TRBJ2-7	TRBD1	TGTGCCAGTAGTTCAACGACAGGGGGCGTCGAGCAGTACTTC	CASSSTTGGVEQYF
-	TRBV6-6	TRBJ2-5	-	TGTGCCAGCAGTTACCCGGGGTCCGGGGAGACCCAGTACTTC	CASSYPGSGETQYF
-	TRBV5-1	TRBJ1-5	-	TGTGCCAGCAGCCAGGGTGATCAGCCCCAGCATTTT	CASSQGDQPQHF
-	TRBV30	TRBJ1-6	-	TGTGCCTGGAGCGCCGGGGCAGGGGATAGTACCCTCCACTTT	CAWSAGAGDSTLHF
-	TRBV4-1	TRBJ1-2	-	TGCGCCAGCAGCATCCCCGGGGCCCCCGGCTACACCTTC	CASSIPGAPGYTF
few	TRBV29-1	TRBJ1-4	TRBD1	TGCAGCGCCCGAGCAGGGGGGAATGAAAAACTGTTTTTT	CSARAGGNEKLFF
-	TRBV29-1	TRBJ2-5	-	TGCAGCGTTGACCGGGGTGGGGAGGATATGGAGACCCAGTACTTC	CSVDRGGEDMETQYF
-	TRBV11-2	TRBJ2-3	TRBD2	TGTGCCAGCAGCCACGGGGGGAGCGGGGGAGCAGATACGCAGTATTTT	CASSHGGSGGADTQYF
few	TRBV4-1	TRBJ2-7	TRBD2	TGCGCCAGCAGCCAAGGTCCCGGGGGGGCCGCGAGAGAGCAGTACTTC	CASSQGPGGAAREQYF
once	TRBV15	TRBJ2-7	TRBD2	TGTGCCACCAGCATCCCCCCGGGACTAGCGACCGAGCAGTACTTC	CATSIPPGLATEQYF
-	TRBV9	TRBJ2-2	-	TGTGCCAGCAGCGCCGACCCGAGTGGGGACACCGGGGAGCTGTTTTTT	CASSADPSGDTGELFF